This T cell receptor (beta chain) was documented in a study of OX40 agonist ivuxolimab in advanced cancers. Background on the study: Patients were treated with ivuxolimab, an agonistic anti-OX40 (CD134) antibody. Having had anti-PD-1, anti-PD-L1 or anti-CTLA-4 therapy before was allowed, and around 39% had some.

About this clone itself: The antigen is undetermined.

The length of the CDR3 is 15 residues. In germline, CDR1 is SGHDT, CDR2 YYEEEE. The V and J ends lost 4 bases and 2 bases respectively, with 15 bases between them. Sequencing was performed with immunoSEQ multiplex PCR; in TCRdb, only in-frame clones are kept and a portion is missing. This sample has over 60,000 clones, with about 90% found just once. Whole-study results and caveats: Both CD4+ and CD8+ T cell populations in blood had undergone clonal expansion by week 6 at 0.1 to 3.0 mg/kg.

Peripheral blood came from all dose cohorts at three timepoints. The source was CD4+ or CD8+ T cells sorted from blood, collected in a trial of the OX40 agonist ivuxolimab. The TCR comes from an adult with an advanced solid tumor such as melanoma, head and neck, liver or kidney cancer. The chain carries TRBV5-6 and TRBJ1-1, with D hard to call. CDR3 DNA sequence: TGTGCCAGCAGCCCCTATCAGACACCTAACACTGAAGCTTTCTTT. Translated: CASSPYQTPNTEAFF.